One and the same sample provided the 26 T cell receptor beta chains below, sequenced in a study of blood T cell repertoires in COVID-19. TCRdb keeps only in-frame clones here, not all; method: immunoSEQ multiplex PCR. The sample carries tens of thousands of clones, more than 60% recorded once. The sample taken for sequencing was peripheral blood. The receptors stem from a human donor in a cohort sampled during active COVID-19.

For this clone: At the DNA level, this CDR3 is encoded by other sequences in the same sample as well. The chain is built from TRBV3-1 (or the pseudogene TRBV3-2) and TRBJ2-5; D is uncertain. V lost 1 base to trimming and J lost 5 bases, with 5 bases between them. The CDR3 consists of 12 residues. Germline CDR1 and CDR2: LGHDT and YNNKEL (reference sequence). The CDR3 sequence is CASSQVSETQYF. The CDR3 nucleotides are TGTGCCAGCAGCCAAGTGTCTGAGACCCAGTACTTC.

This rearrangement joins TRBV5-6 to TRBJ2-3; D is ambiguous. CDR1 and CDR2 from the germline V gene are SGHDT and YYEEEE. With 2 bases removed from V and 2 bases from J, the gap between germline ends came to 15 bases. CDR3 length: 16 amino acids. Here the CDR3 DNA reads TGTGCCAGCAGCTTCCCTGGAGTAGCTTTCACAGATACGCAGTATTTT. Its translation is CASSFPGVAFTDTQYF.

V usage is TRBV7-8 and J usage is TRBJ2-1; D possibly corresponds to TRBD1 (6 bases). Trimming removed 4 bases at V and 3 bases at J, with 13 bases between. Germline V gene sequence: CDR1 SGHVS, CDR2 FQNEAQ. CDR3 length equals 15 residues. The CDR3 protein is CASSSTGTSYNEQFF. The DNA for the CDR3 is TGTGCCAGCAGCTCTACCGGGACAAGCTACAATGAGCAGTTCTTC. The whole variable domain, remainder taken from reference TRBV7-8 and TRBJ2-1, is GAGVSQSPRYKVAKRGQDVALRCDPISGHVSLFWYQQALGQGPEFLTYFQNEAQLDKSGLPSDRFFAERPEGSVSTLKIQRTQQEDSAVYLCASSSTGTSYNEQFFGPGTRLTVL.

J is TRBJ1-4 and V is TRBV5-1, with a possible D match to TRBD1 (6 bases). This CDR3 contains 14 residues. Per the germline V gene, CDR1 is SGHRS and CDR2 is YFSETQ. Trimming took off 2 bases at V and 3 bases at J, with 8 bases between the two ends. CDR3 sequence (DNA): TGCGCCAGCAGCTTCCAGGGGCCTAATGAAAAACTGTTTTTT. Protein sequence: CASSFQGPNEKLFF.

This sequence joins TRBV10-1 and TRBJ2-7, with 9 bases aligning to TRBD1. The junction had 11 bases not matched to a gene; V was cut back by 10 bases and J by 7 bases. CDR1 WNHNN and CDR2 SYGVQD come from the germline V gene (reference sequence). The CDR3 extends over 13 amino acids. This CDR3 reads CATQRGQGLEQYF. DNA for the CDR3: TGCGCCACCCAGCGGGGACAGGGCTTAGAGCAGTACTTC.

V is TRBV11-2 and J is TRBJ2-1, with TRBD1 as a possible D gene (7 bases). Germline V lookup: CDR1 SGHAT, CDR2 FQNNGV. The CDR3 consists of 13 residues. V dropped 5 bases and J dropped 6 bases, with 11 bases sitting between them. The CDR3 coding sequence is TGTGCCAGCAGCCCAGGGGGGTCCAATGAGCAGTTCTTC. Its translation is CASSPGGSNEQFF.

The rearrangement joins TRBV19 to TRBJ2-3; 10 bases fit TRBD1. Trimming at V came to 6 bases and at J to 5 bases, leaving 14 bases not matched to a gene. CDR3 length equals 17 residues. Germline assignment: CDR1 LNHDA and CDR2 SQIVND (reference sequence). The CDR3 here is CASSRRPTGGAGDTQYF. The CDR3 DNA is TGTGCCAGTAGCAGACGCCCGACAGGGGGCGCGGGAGATACGCAGTATTTT.

The count of this clone is one. The genes are TRBV19 and TRBJ1-5; unclear D gene. Between the trimmed V and J ends, which lost 2 bases and 0 bases, there was a span of 8 bases. This CDR3 spans 15 amino acids. Germline lookup yields CDR1 LNHDA and CDR2 SQIVND (reference sequence). CDR3 residues: CASSIKSNSNQPQHF. The CDR3 DNA reads TGTGCCAGTAGTATAAAGAGTAATAGCAATCAGCCCCAGCATTTT.

V gene TRBV5-4 combines with J gene TRBJ2-5, with D possibly being TRBD1 (6 bases). The CDR3 spans 13 residues. The germline CDR1 and CDR2 sequences are SGHNT and YYREEE (reference sequence). V gave up 3 bases and J gave up 5 bases, with 11 bases separating them. The chain's CDR3 is CASSSGAVETQYF. The CDR3 DNA sequence: TGTGCCAGCAGCTCAGGGGCGGTGGAGACCCAGTACTTC.

This chain joins TRBV4-3 and TRBJ2-1; 10 nucleotides line up with TRBD1. V was clipped by 3 bases and J by 3 bases; unmatched bases: 2. Germline CDR1 reads LGHNA; CDR2 reads YSLEER. The CDR3 is 15 residues long. CDR3 loop: CASSQGQGLYNEQFF. The CDR3 DNA sequence: TGCGCCAGCAGCCAGGGACAGGGGCTCTACAATGAGCAGTTCTTC.

V usage is TRBV5-4 and J usage is TRBJ2-7; maybe TRBD1 (6 bases). The CDR3 loop spans 14 amino acids. The germline gives CDR1 SGHNT, CDR2 YYREEE (reference sequence). With 5 bases removed from V and 5 bases from J, the gap between germline ends came to 17 bases. The CDR3 region is CASSLTPRGNEQYF. The CDR3 DNA reads as TGTGCCAGCAGTCTGACCCCCAGGGGCAACGAGCAGTACTTC.

J is TRBJ2-1 and V is TRBV7-2; 8 bases match TRBD1. V was pared by 4 bases and J by 8 bases, with 10 bases of the junction left unmatched. The CDR3 sequence is 15 residues long. Germline assignment: CDR1 SGHTA and CDR2 FQGNSA. Written as DNA, the CDR3 is TGTGCCAGCAGCTCCCGGACAGGGTGGTTCGATGAGCAGTTCTTC. This gives the protein CASSSRTGWFDEQFF. Full variable domain (rest looked up from reference TRBV7-2 and TRBJ2-1): GAGVSQSPSNKVTEKGKDVELRCDPISGHTALYWYRQSLGQGLEFLIYFQGNSAPDKSGLPSDRFSAERTGGSVSTLTIQRTQQEDSAVYLCASSSRTGWFDEQFFGPGTRLTVL.

The V call is TRBV7-2, the J call TRBJ2-7; 13 bases are a match to TRBD2. This CDR3 comprises 19 residues. V lost 5 bases, J lost 5 bases, and 18 bases stayed unmatched. Germline lookup yields CDR1 SGHTA and CDR2 FQGNSA. The CDR3: CASSRTQPRTSGRTHEQYF. As DNA, the CDR3 is TGTGCCAGCAGCCGGACACAACCCAGGACTAGCGGGAGAACCCACGAGCAGTACTTC. The entire variable domain, with the rest obtained from reference TRBV7-2 and TRBJ2-7, is as follows: GAGVSQSPSNKVTEKGKDVELRCDPISGHTALYWYRQSLGQGLEFLIYFQGNSAPDKSGLPSDRFSAERTGGSVSTLTIQRTQQEDSAVYLCASSRTQPRTSGRTHEQYFGPGTRLTVT.

The V gene is TRBV9, the J gene TRBJ2-1, with 13 bases lining up with TRBD2. This CDR3 is 18 amino acids long. V was pared by 0 bases and J by 7 bases, with 10 bases of the junction left unmatched. Germline CDR1 is SGDLS and CDR2 is YYNGEE. The CDR3 protein is CASSVDESGLAGLNEQFF. The CDR3 DNA follows: TGTGCCAGCAGCGTAGATGAGTCGGGACTAGCGGGATTAAATGAGCAGTTCTTC.

The chain uses TRBV9 and TRBJ1-2, with D perhaps TRBD1 (6 bases). Germline-derived CDR1 and CDR2 are SGDLS and YYNGEE. The CDR3 loop spans 14 amino acids. Trimming cost V 4 bases and J 6 bases, with 16 bases left between them. In DNA, the CDR3 is TGTGCCAGCAGCTTCGGGCTGGACAGCGATGGCTACACCTTC. It is translated as CASSFGLDSDGYTF.

This clone came up a few times. V and J are TRBV2 and TRBJ2-1; D perhaps matches TRBD2 (6 bases). The CDR3 length is 14 residues. Germline V gene data show CDR1 as SNHLY and CDR2 as FYNNEI. Trimming stripped 8 bases from V and 3 bases from J, with 14 bases between. The DNA of the CDR3 is TGTGCCAGCCAGGATAGCGGAGACTACAATGAGCAGTTCTTC. Protein: CASQDSGDYNEQFF.

This chain uses TRBV30 with TRBJ1-3; D call uncertain. The CDR3 spans 16 residues. CDR1 is GTSNPN, CDR2 SVGIG, per germline (reference sequence). Trimming removed 0 bases from V and 5 bases from J, with 17 bases in between. This chain's CDR3 is CAWSVGRPPDRNTIYF. CDR3 bases: TGTGCCTGGAGTGTGGGCAGGCCACCTGACAGAAACACCATATATTTT.

Judged by abundance, this clone is medium-sized (0.01 to 0.1%). The gene calls are TRBV2 and TRBJ2-3; D call uncertain. CDR3 size: 12 residues. Trimming took 4 bases from V and 4 from J, leaving 6 bases between them. CDR1 and CDR2 (germline): SNHLY, FYNNEI. CDR3 residues: CASSGYPDTQYF. DNA for the CDR3: TGTGCCAGCAGTGGCTACCCAGATACGCAGTATTTT.

The chain uses TRBV6-6 and TRBJ2-6, with 12 bases that match TRBD1. The V gene end was trimmed by 5 bases and the J gene end by 3 bases; junction bases not matched to a gene: 8. CDR3 length: 18 residues. Germline V gives CDR1 MNHNY, CDR2 SVGAGI (reference sequence). CDR3 amino acids: CASSPPGQGASGANVLTF. As DNA, the CDR3 is TGTGCCAGCAGTCCACCGGGACAGGGGGCGAGTGGGGCCAACGTCCTGACTTTC.

The chain couples TRBV4-1 to TRBJ2-1; weak D call: TRBD1 (6 bases). Germline CDR1 is MGHRA and CDR2 is YSYEKL. CDR3 length: 17 residues. Trimming shortened V by 0 bases and J by 7 bases, and 19 bases separated the two germline ends. The CDR3 spells CASSQDIRGKGKNEQFF. In nucleotides, the CDR3 is TGCGCCAGCAGCCAAGATATCAGGGGCAAGGGGAAAAATGAGCAGTTCTTC.

The gene calls are TRBV11-3 and TRBJ2-1; 9 bases fit TRBD2. The germline V gene has CDR1 SGHNT and CDR2 YENEEA. The CDR3 runs to 16 residues. V was clipped by 0 bases and J by 7 bases; unmatched bases: 7. CDR3 in amino acids: CASSLDGGTSGNEQFF. CDR3 coding DNA: TGTGCCAGCAGCTTAGATGGGGGCACTAGCGGGAATGAGCAGTTCTTC.

This clone has at least ten counts. Other DNA sequences within the sample encode an identical CDR3. V is TRBV19 and J is TRBJ2-3; maybe TRBD2 (5 bases). This CDR3 has 10 residues. Trimming shortened V by 9 bases and J by 5 bases, and 6 bases separated the two germline ends. CDR1 LNHDA and CDR2 SQIVND come from the germline V gene (reference sequence). CDR3 coding DNA: TGTGCCAGCGAGGGAGATACGCAGTATTTT. Translating gives CASEGDTQYF.

This chain's CDR3 is CASSIRGQESGNTIYF. The CDR3, as DNA: TGTGCCAGTAGTATCCGCGGACAGGAATCTGGAAACACCATATATTTT. The chain couples TRBV19 to TRBJ1-3, with 7 bases aligning to TRBD1. Trimming cost V 3 bases and J 1 base; bases outside gene matches: 6. The germline V gene encodes CDR1 LNHDA and CDR2 SQIVND (reference sequence). The CDR3 is made up of 16 amino acids.

CDR3 protein: CASSPQTGYFEQYF. CDR3 coding DNA: TGTGCCAGCAGCCCTCAGACAGGGTATTTCGAGCAGTACTTC. The chain recombines TRBV7-2 with TRBJ2-7; 7 bases are shared with TRBD1. This CDR3 comprises 14 residues. Trimming cost V 5 bases and J 6 bases; bases outside gene matches: 10. Per germline, CDR1 SGHTA and CDR2 FQGNSA.

The genes are TRBV3-1 (or the pseudogene TRBV3-2) and TRBJ2-5, with TRBD2 matching 11 bases. The germline gives CDR1 LGHDT, CDR2 YNNKEL (reference sequence). The length of the CDR3 is 16 residues. After removal of 4 bases from V and 2 bases from J, the junction contained 6 bases not matched to a gene. The CDR3 DNA sequence: TGTGCCAGCAGCCTTCGGACTAGCGGGCCACAAGAGACCCAGTACTTC. Translated: CASSLRTSGPQETQYF.

This chain connects TRBV5-6 to TRBJ1-3; D is undetermined. V dropped 2 bases and J dropped 0 bases, with 6 bases sitting between them. The germline CDR1 and CDR2 sequences are SGHDT and YYEEEE. The CDR3 is 14 residues long. The CDR3, as DNA: TGTGCCAGCAGCTTTTCCCGCTCTGGAAACACCATATATTTT. It encodes CASSFSRSGNTIYF.